The rows below give T cell receptor beta chains drawn from one sample of a study of T-cell memory formation after mild COVID-19. A single record per CDR3 protein comes from TCRdb applying MiXCR to the 5' RACE reads. The sample contains about 560,000 distinct CDR3 sequences, over 15% of which appear only once. Sequenced input: PBMCs or a T cell subset sorted from them (not recorded which). The receptors were gathered from an adult woman who had mild COVID-19 (a few samples of this study predate the infection). Cell type and time point are not known. Both conserved end residues are part of each CDR3. The D gene is left open where the match is weak. The listing skips clone size in some rows; elsewhere it reads once, few, many or a size class.

size: NA
V: TRBV30
D: NA
J: TRBJ2-5
CDR3: CAWSVLGEETQYF
DNA: TGTGCCTGGAGTGTACTAGGGGAAGAGACCCAGTACTTC

size: few
V: TRBV12-3/TRBV12-4
D: TRBD1
J: TRBJ2-1
CDR3: CASSFPGTGVDEQFF
DNA: TGTGCCAGCAGTTTTCCCGGGACAGGGGTCGATGAGCAGTTCTTC

size: NA
V: TRBV24-1
D: NA
J: TRBJ1-1
CDR3: CATSSGVNTEAFF
DNA: TGTGCCACCAGTTCTGGGGTGAACACTGAAGCTTTCTTT

size: NA
V: TRBV20-1
D: TRBD1
J: TRBJ1-2
CDR3: CSARETGGVDGYTF
DNA: TGCAGTGCTAGAGAGACAGGGGGCGTAGATGGCTACACCTTC

size: few
V: TRBV30
D: NA
J: TRBJ2-4
CDR3: CAWSGNFRAKNIQYF
DNA: TGTGCCTGGAGTGGGAATTTTAGAGCCAAAAACATTCAGTACTTC

size: few
V: TRBV19
D: NA
J: TRBJ2-5
CDR3: CASSPGLRVTETQYF
DNA: TGTGCCAGTAGCCCGGGACTGCGAGTAACGGAGACCCAGTACTTC

size: NA
V: TRBV29-1
D: NA
J: TRBJ2-6
CDR3: CSVGGGANVLTF
DNA: TGCAGCGTCGGCGGTGGGGCCAACGTCCTGACTTTC

size: few
V: TRBV20-1
D: TRBD1
J: TRBJ1-1
CDR3: CSARDRSGGHTEAFF
DNA: TGCAGTGCTAGAGATCGGTCAGGGGGCCACACTGAAGCTTTCTTT

size: few
V: TRBV5-5
D: TRBD1
J: TRBJ2-7
CDR3: CASSLGQGATYEQYF
DNA: TGTGCCAGCAGCTTGGGGCAGGGGGCAACCTACGAGCAGTACTTC

size: NA
V: TRBV2
D: NA
J: TRBJ2-4
CDR3: CASRGSLAKNIQYF
DNA: TGTGCCAGCAGAGGGAGCCTAGCCAAAAACATTCAGTACTTC

size: NA
V: TRBV5-1
D: NA
J: TRBJ2-7
CDR3: CASSLDSPSSYEQYF
DNA: TGCGCCAGCAGCTTGGATAGCCCCAGCTCCTACGAGCAGTACTTC

size: many
V: TRBV29-1
D: TRBD2
J: TRBJ2-1
CDR3: CSAAMRLAGGPNEQFF
DNA: TGCAGCGCCGCAATGAGGCTAGCGGGGGGCCCCAATGAGCAGTTCTTC

size: NA
V: TRBV4-1
D: NA
J: TRBJ2-1
CDR3: CASSQGPGTIEQFF
DNA: TGCGCCAGCAGCCAAGGCCCCGGCACAATTGAGCAGTTCTTC

size: NA
V: TRBV12-3/TRBV12-4
D: NA
J: TRBJ1-2
CDR3: CASSSSRRYTF
DNA: TGTGCCAGCAGTTCTAGCCGACGGTACACCTTC

size: NA
V: TRBV16
D: TRBD1
J: TRBJ1-2
CDR3: CASSQSGQPSDGYTF
DNA: TGTGCCAGCAGCCAATCGGGACAGCCCTCCGATGGCTACACCTTC

size: NA
V: TRBV20-1
D: NA
J: TRBJ2-3
CDR3: CSAKGEAQYF
DNA: TGCAGTGCTAAAGGGGAGGCGCAGTATTTT

size: NA
V: TRBV2
D: TRBD1
J: TRBJ1-1
CDR3: CASDPGQKNTEAFF
DNA: TGTGCCAGCGATCCGGGACAGAAAAACACTGAAGCTTTCTTT

size: many
V: TRBV25-1
D: NA
J: TRBJ2-7
CDR3: CASSEYTEGDLCEQYF
DNA: TGTGCCAGCAGTGAATATACAGAAGGGGACCTCTGCGAGCAGTACTTC

size: NA
V: TRBV4-2
D: NA
J: TRBJ2-2
CDR3: CASIPFWGGDVRELFF
DNA: TGTGCCAGCATCCCCTTTTGGGGGGGCGACGTGAGGGAGCTGTTTTTT

size: NA
V: TRBV7-2
D: TRBD2
J: TRBJ2-1
CDR3: CASSLVLAGYEQFF
DNA: TGTGCCAGCAGCTTAGTCCTAGCGGGGTATGAGCAGTTCTTC

size: NA
V: TRBV4-1
D: NA
J: TRBJ1-6
CDR3: CASSQAGLNNSPLHF
DNA: TGCGCCAGCAGCCAGGCGGGCCTCAATAATTCACCCCTCCACTTT

size: NA
V: TRBV14
D: TRBD1
J: TRBJ2-7
CDR3: CASSQDRGKGQSYEQYF
DNA: TGTGCCAGCAGCCAAGATCGGGGCAAGGGACAGTCTTACGAGCAGTACTTC

size: NA
V: TRBV2
D: TRBD1
J: TRBJ2-3
CDR3: CASSPKVTRDRVDLSDTQYF
DNA: TGTGCCAGCAGCCCCAAGGTGACGCGGGACAGGGTTGATCTCTCCGATACGCAGTATTTT